The 25 T cell receptor beta chains below come from one sample, sequenced in a study of response to subunit inactivated influenza vaccine. TCRdb processed the RT-PCR reads anew with MiXCR; each CDR3 protein has one entry. This table holds 160,000 or so distinct CDR3 sequences, roughly a tenth found once. The specimen was non-naive T cells sorted from PBMCs, collected 40 to 50 days after vaccination. The receptor set was obtained from a man aged 50 to 60 who received an inactivated influenza vaccine.

This clonotype was detected a few times. The chain couples TRBV5-1 to TRBJ2-6, with D hard to call. The CDR3 length is 14 residues. Trimming cost V 1 base and J 1 base, with 3 bases left between them. Per the germline V gene, CDR1 is SGHRS and CDR2 is YFSETQ. CDR3 in amino acids: CASSLMSGANVLTF. The CDR3 bases are TGCGCCAGCAGCTTGATGTCTGGGGCCAACGTCCTGACTTTC.

This rearrangement joins TRBV5-1 to TRBJ1-6; the D gene is possibly TRBD1 (5 bases). V was clipped by 0 bases and J by 0 bases, with 10 bases between them. The CDR3 runs to 17 residues. Germline-derived CDR1 and CDR2 are SGHRS and YFSETQ. The CDR3 region has the DNA TGCGCCAGCAGCTTGGGACAGCCTTACTCCTATAATTCACCCCTCCACTTT. Residues: CASSLGQPYSYNSPLHF.

This clonotype came up a few times. The chain links TRBV9 to TRBJ1-3, with TRBD1 identical over 10 bases. CDR3 size: 17 residues. V lost 4 bases, J lost 0 bases, and 7 bases stayed unmatched. From germline, CDR1 is SGDLS and CDR2 YYNGEE. CDR3 DNA sequence: TGTGCCAGCAGCAGACAGGGGGCTCCAGTCTCTGGAAACACCATATATTTT. This encodes CASSRQGAPVSGNTIYF.

This clonotype has more than one count but fewer than ten. This sequence joins TRBV6-5 and TRBJ2-3; D is unresolved. The V gene lost 0 bases and the J gene lost 2 bases, with 9 bases spanning the gap. Germline lookup yields CDR1 MNHEY and CDR2 SVGAGI. This CDR3 spans 15 amino acids. CDR3 in amino acids: CASSYSTDLTDTQYF. Here the CDR3 DNA reads TGTGCCAGCAGTTACTCTACAGATCTCACAGATACGCAGTATTTT.

A few counts support this clonotype. The genes are TRBV6-2 or TRBV6-3 and TRBJ1-5, with D uncertain. V gave up 1 base and J gave up 5 bases, with 6 bases separating them. The CDR3 extends over 13 amino acids. Per the germline V gene, CDR1 is MNHEY and CDR2 is SVGEGT. CDR3: CASSYFSDQPQHF. CDR3 sequence (DNA): TGTGCCAGCAGTTACTTCTCGGATCAGCCCCAGCATTTT.

This clonotype was counted many times. This sequence joins TRBV27 and TRBJ2-1, with D possibly TRBD2 on 6 matching bases. This CDR3 is built from 20 residues. Germline assignment: CDR1 MNHEY and CDR2 SMNVEV (reference sequence). V was cut by 0 bases and J by 0 bases, with 21 bases left in between. This CDR3 reads CASSLSRLAVTVSSYNEQFF. The CDR3 coding sequence is TGTGCCAGCAGTTTATCTAGGTTAGCGGTTACCGTTAGCTCCTACAATGAGCAGTTCTTC.

This clonotype was found many times. The J gene is TRBJ2-6, the V gene TRBV2; no definite D call. Between the trimmed V and J ends, which lost 9 bases and 2 bases, there was a span of 2 bases. This CDR3 is built from 11 residues. Per the germline V gene, CDR1 is SNHLY and CDR2 is FYNNEI. CDR3 bases: TGTGCCAGGGCTGGGGCCAACGTCCTGACTTTC. This gives the protein CARAGANVLTF.

This clonotype appeared many times. V gene TRBV28 combines with J gene TRBJ2-5; the D gene is possibly TRBD2 (6 bases). V shed 5 bases and J shed 4 bases, with 23 bases lying between them. The germline gives CDR1 MDHEN, CDR2 SYDVKM. This CDR3 contains 17 residues. The chain's CDR3 is CASSNPYSGPMGETQYF. In DNA form, the CDR3 reads TGTGCCAGCAGTAACCCCTATAGCGGCCCCATGGGAGAGACCCAGTACTTC.

This clonotype came up many times. The J gene is TRBJ1-5, the V gene TRBV6-1; the D gene is possibly TRBD1 (5 bases). The CDR3 runs 15 residues. In germline, CDR1 is MNHNS, CDR2 SASEGT. Trimming took off 5 bases at V and 4 bases at J, with 15 bases between the two ends. The CDR3 reads CASSQTITGNQPQHF. CDR3 DNA sequence: TGTGCCAGCAGTCAAACGATTACAGGTAATCAGCCCCAGCATTTT.

The DNA for the CDR3 is TGTGCCAGCAGCCAATCAGGAGCCAAAAACATTCAGTACTTC. It is translated as CASSQSGAKNIQYF. This rearrangement joins TRBV3-1 to TRBJ2-4; D call uncertain. Germline V CDR1 and CDR2: LGHDT, YNNKEL (reference sequence). The CDR3 loop spans 14 amino acids. The V gene lost 2 bases and the J gene lost 0 bases, with 5 bases spanning the gap.

This clonotype occurred a few times. The chain has TRBV15 and TRBJ2-1; D ambiguous. Germline V lookup: CDR1 LNHNV, CDR2 YYDKDF (reference sequence). V gave up 9 bases and J gave up 4 bases, with 7 bases separating them. The CDR3 spans 11 residues. This CDR3 reads CATRSYNEQFF. The CDR3 DNA sequence: TGTGCCACGCGGAGTTACAATGAGCAGTTCTTC.

The chain employs TRBV7-9 and TRBJ1-1; D ambiguous. With 5 bases removed from V and 6 bases from J, the gap between germline ends came to 19 bases. Germline assignment: CDR1 SEHNR and CDR2 FQNEAQ (reference sequence). This CDR3 is built from 15 residues. The CDR3 reads CASSPKARYSSEAFF. In DNA, the CDR3 is TGTGCCAGCAGCCCTAAGGCGAGGTATTCCTCTGAAGCTTTCTTT.

This clonotype was counted a few times. The rearrangement joins TRBV12-3 or TRBV12-4 to TRBJ2-1, with 9 nucleotides matching TRBD2. This CDR3 has 19 residues. The junction had 14 bases not matched to a gene; V was cut back by 3 bases and J by 2 bases. The CDR3 sequence is CASSFRPVGGRVPYNEQFF. The CDR3 DNA follows: TGTGCCAGCAGTTTCCGGCCTGTCGGCGGGAGGGTACCCTACAATGAGCAGTTCTTC.

In this sample, this clonotype turned up many times. J is TRBJ2-3 and V is TRBV7-6; D remains ambiguous. CDR3 length: 15 residues. The germline V gene has CDR1 SGHVS and CDR2 FNYEAQ. Trimming removed 5 bases at V and 0 bases at J, with 12 bases between. CDR3: CASSRALLSTDTQYF. CDR3 sequence (DNA): TGTGCCAGCAGCCGGGCACTACTTAGCACAGATACGCAGTATTTT.

There are many counts of this clonotype. The genes are TRBV10-3 and TRBJ2-7; weak D call: TRBD2 (6 bases). The CDR3 extends over 15 amino acids. CDR1 is ENHRY, CDR2 SYGVKD, per germline. Trimming took 6 bases from V and 0 from J, leaving 15 bases between them. Here the CDR3 reads CAISGDFTSSYEQYF. The CDR3 DNA reads TGTGCCATCAGCGGGGACTTCACAAGCTCCTACGAGCAGTACTTC.

This chain joins TRBV6-2 or TRBV6-3 and TRBJ2-1, with TRBD1 as a possible D gene (7 bases). Germline V gene sequence: CDR1 MNHEY, CDR2 SVGEGT. The CDR3 spans 13 residues. Trimming shortened V by 5 bases and J by 9 bases, and 14 bases separated the two germline ends. CDR3 coding DNA: TGTGCCAGCAGTATTCGGCGGGACAGTGAGCAGTTCTTC. Translating it yields CASSIRRDSEQFF.

The chain uses TRBV4-2 and TRBJ1-4, with 8 bases that match TRBD1. This CDR3 region has 17 residues. CDR1 and CDR2 from the germline V gene are LGHNA and YNFKEQ. After removal of 0 bases from V and 5 bases from J, the junction contained 8 bases not matched to a gene. CDR3: CASSQEPRGLTNEKLFF. The CDR3 DNA reads as TGTGCCAGCAGCCAAGAACCCAGGGGGCTGACAAATGAAAAACTGTTTTTT.

This clonotype was counted at least ten times. The rearrangement uses TRBV7-2 and TRBJ2-1; D perhaps matches TRBD1 (6 bases). Germline CDR1 SGHTA, CDR2 FQGNSA. This CDR3 comprises 14 residues. Deletions cut 2 bases from V and 2 bases from J, with 7 bases between. CDR3 in amino acids: CASSLRDTYNEQFF. The CDR3 nucleotides are TGTGCCAGCAGCTTACGGGACACCTACAATGAGCAGTTCTTC.

This clonotype was seen a few times. This CDR3 reads CASSESPNSPLHF. DNA for the CDR3: TGCGCCAGCAGTGAGTCCCCCAATTCACCCCTCCACTTT. The J gene is TRBJ1-6, the V gene TRBV10-2; D gene ambiguous. CDR1 and CDR2 (germline): WSHSY, SAAADI. V lost 0 bases and J 7 bases, leaving 4 bases between the germline ends. CDR3 length: 13 residues.

J is TRBJ2-3 and V is TRBV7-9, with 8 bases lining up with TRBD1. V trimming: 3 bases; J trimming: 2 bases; junction bases outside the gene matches: 4. Germline assignment: CDR1 SEHNR and CDR2 FQNEAQ (reference sequence). There are 15 residues in the CDR3. The CDR3 nucleotides are TGTGCCAGCAGCTTCTGGACAGGGAACACAGATACGCAGTATTTT. Amino acid sequence: CASSFWTGNTDTQYF.

This chain connects TRBV6-5 to TRBJ2-1; D is unclear. The CDR3 consists of 14 residues. V lost 2 bases and J 10 bases, leaving 15 bases between the germline ends. CDR1 is MNHEY, CDR2 SVGAGI, per germline. For the CDR3, the DNA is TGTGCCAGCAGTTACGAACACCGTCTAGGAGAGCAGTTCTTC. Amino acid sequence: CASSYEHRLGEQFF.

This clonotype was detected many times. This chain's CDR3 is CASSLAWTGLYF. CDR3 nucleotides: TGTGCCAGCAGCTTAGCTTGGACAGGGCTATATTTT. V and J are TRBV7-2 and TRBJ1-3; 8 bases are a match to TRBD1. The J segment lost 14 bases and the V segment lost 0 bases, leaving 3 bases of the junction unmatched. Germline V gene data show CDR1 as SGHTA and CDR2 as FQGNSA. This CDR3 has 12 amino acids. The entire variable domain, with the rest obtained from reference TRBV7-2 and TRBJ1-3, is as follows: GAGVSQSPSNKVTEKGKDVELRCDPISGHTALYWYRQSLGQGLEFLIYFQGNSAPDKSGLPSDRFSAERTGGSVSTLTIQRTQQEDSAVYLCASSLAWTGLYFGEGSWLTVV.

The CDR3 nucleotides are TGTGCCAGCAGCCCGAACCAAAAGGGGCCGGAGCAGTACTTC. Its translation is CASSPNQKGPEQYF. The rearrangement joins TRBV3-1 to TRBJ2-7, with D tentatively TRBD1 (5 bases). V lost 4 bases and J lost 7, with 17 bases in between. Germline CDR1 is LGHDT and CDR2 is YNNKEL (reference sequence). The CDR3 sequence is 14 residues long.

This clonotype has a count of ten or more. The chain carries TRBV4-1 and TRBJ2-6; D is uncertain. CDR3 length equals 18 residues. CDR1 is MGHRA, CDR2 YSYEKL, per germline. Trimming took 3 bases from V and 0 from J, leaving 15 bases between them. The CDR3 protein is CASSHTRPAISGANVLTF. As DNA, the CDR3 is TGCGCCAGCAGCCACACAAGACCGGCCATCTCTGGGGCCAACGTCCTGACTTTC.

This clonotype has only a few counts. The V and J genes are TRBV28 and TRBJ2-2, with 8 bases identical to TRBD1. The germline V gene has CDR1 MDHEN and CDR2 SYDVKM. J gave up 6 bases and V 1 base, and 16 bases lay outside the gene matches. The CDR3 contains 19 residues. CDR3 sequence reads: CASSLFPLSGTGVPGELFF. CDR3 bases: TGTGCCAGCAGTTTATTTCCCCTTTCGGGGACAGGAGTACCCGGGGAGCTGTTTTTT.